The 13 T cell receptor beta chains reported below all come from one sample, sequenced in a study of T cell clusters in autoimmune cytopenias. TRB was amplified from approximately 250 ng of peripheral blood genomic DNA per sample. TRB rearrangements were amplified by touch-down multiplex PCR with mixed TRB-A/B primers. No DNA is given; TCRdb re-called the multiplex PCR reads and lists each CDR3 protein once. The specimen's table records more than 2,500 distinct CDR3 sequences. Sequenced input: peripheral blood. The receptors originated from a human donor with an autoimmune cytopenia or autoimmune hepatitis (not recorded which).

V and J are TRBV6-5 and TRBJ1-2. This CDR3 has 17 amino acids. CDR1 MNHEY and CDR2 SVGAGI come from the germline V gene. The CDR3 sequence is CASSRTADATLGYGYNF.

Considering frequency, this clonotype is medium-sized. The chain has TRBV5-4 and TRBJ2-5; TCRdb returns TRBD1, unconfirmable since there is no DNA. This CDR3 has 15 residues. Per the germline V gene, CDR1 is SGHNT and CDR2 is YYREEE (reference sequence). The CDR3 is CASSLTLGTQETQYF.

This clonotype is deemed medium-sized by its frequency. CDR3 sequence reads: CASSLPPGHLGGQPQHF. This rearrangement joins TRBV27 to TRBJ1-5; TCRdb reports TRBD1, a call that lacks DNA to check it against. The CDR3 totals 17 residues. Germline CDR1 and CDR2: MNHEY and SMNVEV (reference sequence).

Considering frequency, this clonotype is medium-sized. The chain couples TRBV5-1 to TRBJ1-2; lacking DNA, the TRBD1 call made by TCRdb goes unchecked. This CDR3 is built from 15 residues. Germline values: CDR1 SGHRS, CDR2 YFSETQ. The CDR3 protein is CASSFPGQERYGYTF.

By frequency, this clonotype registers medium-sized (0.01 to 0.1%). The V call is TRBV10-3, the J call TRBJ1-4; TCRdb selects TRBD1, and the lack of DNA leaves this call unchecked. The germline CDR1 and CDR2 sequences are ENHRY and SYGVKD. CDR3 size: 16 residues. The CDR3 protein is CAISPSQGRGDEKLFF.

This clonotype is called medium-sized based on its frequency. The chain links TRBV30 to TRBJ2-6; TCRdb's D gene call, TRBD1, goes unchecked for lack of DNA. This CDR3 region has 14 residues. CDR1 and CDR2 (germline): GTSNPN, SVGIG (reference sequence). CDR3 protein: CAWIKRDRPNVLTF.

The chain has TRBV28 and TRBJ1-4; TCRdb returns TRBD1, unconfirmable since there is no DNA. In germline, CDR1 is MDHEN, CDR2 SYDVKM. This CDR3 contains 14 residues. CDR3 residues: CASSTGSTNEKLFF.

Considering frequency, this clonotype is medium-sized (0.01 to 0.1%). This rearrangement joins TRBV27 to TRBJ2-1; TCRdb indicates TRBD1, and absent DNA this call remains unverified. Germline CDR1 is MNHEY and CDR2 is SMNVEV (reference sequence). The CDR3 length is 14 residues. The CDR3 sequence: CASSPQGPYNEQFF.

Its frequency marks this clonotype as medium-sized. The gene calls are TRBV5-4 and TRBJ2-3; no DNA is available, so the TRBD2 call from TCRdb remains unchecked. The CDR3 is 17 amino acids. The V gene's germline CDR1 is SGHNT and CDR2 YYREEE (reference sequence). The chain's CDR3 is CASSYGLAVLSTDTQYF.

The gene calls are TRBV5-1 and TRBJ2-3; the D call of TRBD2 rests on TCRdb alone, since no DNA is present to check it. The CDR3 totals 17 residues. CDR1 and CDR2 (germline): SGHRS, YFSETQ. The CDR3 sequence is CASSLGKGGGSTDTQYF. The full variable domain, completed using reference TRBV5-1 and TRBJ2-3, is KAGVTQTPRYLIKTRGQQVTLSCSPISGHRSVSWYQQTPGQGLQFLFEYFSETQRNKGNFPGRFSGRQFSNSRSEMNVSTLELGDSALYLCASSLGKGGGSTDTQYFGPGTRLTVL.

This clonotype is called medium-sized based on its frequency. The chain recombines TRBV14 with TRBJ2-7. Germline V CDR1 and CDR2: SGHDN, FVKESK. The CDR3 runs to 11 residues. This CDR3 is CASSLDTVLYF.

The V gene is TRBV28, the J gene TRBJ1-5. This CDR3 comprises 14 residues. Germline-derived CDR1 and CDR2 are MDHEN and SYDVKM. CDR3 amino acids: CASTKQGGIQPQHF.

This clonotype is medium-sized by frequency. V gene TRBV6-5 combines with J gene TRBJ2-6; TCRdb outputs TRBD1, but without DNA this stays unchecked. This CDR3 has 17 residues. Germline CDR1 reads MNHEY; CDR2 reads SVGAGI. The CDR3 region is CATARTGHLSGANVLTF.